This paragraph covers one T cell receptor (beta chain) sequence. V was shortened by 1 base and J by 5 bases, with 3 bases between the two germline ends. CDR3 length: 11 amino acids. The germline V gene encodes CDR1 SGDLS and CDR2 YYNGEE. These data come from a study of CD8 T cells in Susac syndrome. cDNA came from about 0.51 to 1 ug RNA primed by random hexamers. Multiplex PCR with immunoSEQ amplified the TCR beta CDR3 across 54 Vbeta and 13 Jbeta. TCRdb reprocessed the immunoSEQ multiplex PCR reads with MiXCR, giving one entry per CDR3 protein. Here the sample spans tens of thousands of distinct CDR3 sequences, just under 95% being singletons.

The clonotype originates from a human donor with multiple sclerosis. The sample taken for sequencing was CD8+ T cells from PBMCs. V is TRBV9 and J is TRBJ1-1; no definite D call. This CDR3 is CASSVSTEAFF. The CDR3 region has the DNA TGTGCCAGCAGCGTATCGACTGAAGCTTTCTTT.